These T cell receptor beta chains were read from a single sample in a study of blood T cell repertoires in COVID-19. The table came from immunoSEQ multiplex PCR; TCRdb's copy has only in-frame clones and leaves some out. Here the sample spans 210,000 or so clones, roughly nine tenths being singletons. Sequencing was carried out using peripheral blood. The receptor source for this set is a woman younger than 35 who had recovered from COVID-19. CDR3s include the opening cysteine and the closing phenylalanine or tryptophan. Each record gives: clone size, V gene, D gene, J gene, CDR3 DNA, CDR3 protein. D genes are given only for firm matches. The size of a clone is reported for some rows only, either as once, few or many, or as a class for expanded clones.

.,TRBV5-8,.,TRBJ2-1,TGTGCCAGCAGCTGGAGCGGAAACCCCTACAATGAGCAGTTCTTC,CASSWSGNPYNEQFF
.,TRBV19,TRBD1,TRBJ2-4,TGTGCCAGTAGCAAGGACAGGTCAAACATTCAGTACTTC,CASSKDRSNIQYF
.,TRBV11-2,.,TRBJ1-2,TGTGCCAGCAGCTTAGAAACTTTACCCTACACCTTC,CASSLETLPYTF
.,TRBV9,TRBD1,TRBJ1-1,TGTGCCAGCAGCGTAGTATCAGGGGGCTCGGTTACTGAAGCTTTCTTT,CASSVVSGGSVTEAFF
.,TRBV6-5,.,TRBJ2-1,TGTGCCAGCAGTTACTCCTACAGTTACAATGAGCAGTTCTTC,CASSYSYSYNEQFF
.,TRBV3-1/TRBV3-2,.,TRBJ2-2,TGTGCCAGCAGCCAAGTAGAGGCCGGGGAGCTGTTTTTT,CASSQVEAGELFF
.,TRBV2,.,TRBJ1-2,TGTGCCAGAACAGGGTTAAACTATGGCTACACCTTC,CARTGLNYGYTF
.,TRBV24-1,TRBD2,TRBJ2-1,TGTGCCACCAGTGGTTTATGGGGGACTAGCTCCTACAATGAGCAGTTCTTC,CATSGLWGTSSYNEQFF
.,TRBV11-2,.,TRBJ2-7,TGTGCCAGCAGCACCAGCTACGAGCAGTACTTC,CASSTSYEQYF
few,TRBV4-1,TRBD2,TRBJ2-7,TGCGCCAGCAGCCACCTAGCGGGAGAAACCTACGAGCAGTACTTC,CASSHLAGETYEQYF